The rows below give T cell receptor beta chains drawn from one sample of a study of T cell repertoires in cytomegalovirus infection. The antigens of these receptors remain unknown. One entry per CDR3 protein, called by TCRdb with MiXCR from the reads. The table includes some 920,000 distinct CDR3 sequences, roughly 30% detected once. Sequenced here: cultured CD8+ T cells from PBMCs, sampled from culture after CMV antigen stimulation. The receptors here all came from a human donor in good health (CMV status not recorded). Some clones in this sample may be carry-over from other donors' samples. Both conserved end residues are part of each CDR3. Fields, in order: V gene, D gene, clone size, J gene, CDR3 DNA, CDR3 protein. The D gene is left open where the match is weak. Part of the rows lack a size; the others show once, few, many or a class for expanded clones.

TRBV11-2	TRBD2	.	TRBJ2-7	TGTGCCAGCAGCTTAGGGACGGGGGGGCCCCGAGAGCAGTACTTC	CASSLGTGGPREQYF
TRBV9	.	few	TRBJ2-3	TGTGCCAGCAGCGTAGCGGGGGCGGGAGATACGCAGTATTTT	CASSVAGAGDTQYF
TRBV4-1	.	.	TRBJ2-5	TGCGCCAGCAGCCGACCACAGGTTCCTGAAGAGACCCAGTACTTC	CASSRPQVPEETQYF
TRBV6-2/TRBV6-3	TRBD2	.	TRBJ2-1	TGTGCCAGCAGTTTGACTAGCGGGGGCCGGAGCTCCTACAATGAGCAGTTCTTC	CASSLTSGGRSSYNEQFF
TRBV6-1	.	few	TRBJ2-1	TGTGCCAGCAGTGAAGCGTGGGACTCCTACAATGAGCAGTTCTTC	CASSEAWDSYNEQFF
TRBV19	.	.	TRBJ1-5	TGTGCCAGTAGTATAGTATGGACCAGCCGTCAGCCCCAGCATTTT	CASSIVWTSRQPQHF
TRBV5-1	.	few	TRBJ2-3	TGCGCCAGCAGCTTCGGTCGGGTGACCCCCACAGATACGCAGTATTTT	CASSFGRVTPTDTQYF
TRBV24-1	.	.	TRBJ2-6	TGTGCCACCGCCGAGTCGTCCGGGGCCAACGTCCTGACTTTC	CATAESSGANVLTF
TRBV9	TRBD2	.	TRBJ2-5	TGTGCCAGCAGCCCCCGACTAGCGGGGGGGCCGCGGACAGAGACCCAGTACTTC	CASSPRLAGGPRTETQYF
TRBV6-2/TRBV6-3	.	many	TRBJ1-1	TGTGCCAGCAGAACGGACACTGAAGCTTTCTTT	CASRTDTEAFF
TRBV6-5	.	few	TRBJ2-2	TGTGCCAGCAGCAAGGAGCCGGCTAACACCGGGGAGCTGTTTTTT	CASSKEPANTGELFF
TRBV6-1	TRBD1	.	TRBJ2-1	TGTGCCAGCAGAGGGGACGGGACAGGGGGCTCTAGCTCCTACAATGAGCAGTTCTTC	CASRGDGTGGSSSYNEQFF
TRBV7-2	.	many	TRBJ1-1	TGTGCCAGCAGCCCTAGGTACACTGAAGCTTTCTTT	CASSPRYTEAFF
TRBV12-5	.	few	TRBJ2-3	TGTGCTAGTGGTCGGGGAGATACGCAGTATTTT	CASGRGDTQYF
TRBV7-6	.	few	TRBJ2-3	TGTGCCAGCAGCTGGACCGCCGCTCACACAGATACGCAGTATTTT	CASSWTAAHTDTQYF
TRBV4-1	.	.	TRBJ2-7	TGCGCCAGCAGCCAGGAGCGGTCGACAGGATTCGAGCAGTACTTC	CASSQERSTGFEQYF
TRBV12-3/TRBV12-4	.	.	TRBJ2-3	TGTGCCAGCTCCGATAGAGCGGCCACAGATACGCAGTATTTT	CASSDRAATDTQYF
TRBV6-2/TRBV6-3	TRBD2	.	TRBJ2-2	TGTGCCAGCAGTTACGTCATGGGGGGGGTCGGCGGGGAGCTGTTTTTT	CASSYVMGGVGGELFF
TRBV10-3	.	.	TRBJ2-3	TGTGCCATCAGTGAGCCTGCGGGGCCGAACCGAGATACGCAGTATTTT	CAISEPAGPNRDTQYF
TRBV12-3/TRBV12-4	.	few	TRBJ2-5	TGTGCCAGCAGTTTGACCCCTAGACCGGAGTACTTC	CASSLTPRPEYF
TRBV7-6	TRBD1	.	TRBJ2-2	TGTGCCAGCAGCGTGGACAGGGGCGGACCCGGGGAGCTGTTTTTT	CASSVDRGGPGELFF
TRBV14	.	.	TRBJ2-5	TGTGCCAGCAGCCAAGCTGAGGGGGGCCAAGAGACCCAGTACTTC	CASSQAEGGQETQYF
TRBV24-1	TRBD1	.	TRBJ2-3	TGTGCCACCAGTGTACAGGGGGCGCACGGCACAGATACGCAGTATTTT	CATSVQGAHGTDTQYF
TRBV27	.	few	TRBJ1-2	TGTGCCAGCAGTCCTGGGGCCCAGGGGCCAGGGGATGGCTACACCTTC	CASSPGAQGPGDGYTF
TRBV28	TRBD2	.	TRBJ2-3	TGTGCCAGCAGTCTCCCTACTAGCGGGGCCTGCACAGATACGCAGTATTTT	CASSLPTSGACTDTQYF
TRBV4-3	.	.	TRBJ1-1	TGCGCCAGCAGCCAAGATTGGGAAGGATACACTGAAGCTTTCTTT	CASSQDWEGYTEAFF
TRBV12-3/TRBV12-4	.	.	TRBJ2-3	TGTGCCAGCAGTTTAGTCGTGGCCAGCACAGATACGCAGTATTTT	CASSLVVASTDTQYF
TRBV27	.	few	TRBJ2-3	TGTGCCAGCAGTTTCGGTAACAGGCCGAACACAGATACGCAGTATTTT	CASSFGNRPNTDTQYF
TRBV4-1	TRBD2	.	TRBJ2-1	TGCGCCAGCAGCCAAGTAGCGGGGGGGCCATCTGAGCAGTTCTTC	CASSQVAGGPSEQFF
TRBV6-1	.	.	TRBJ2-5	TGTGCCAGCAGTGACCTACGTGAAGAGACCCAGTACTTC	CASSDLREETQYF
TRBV6-8	.	.	TRBJ2-2	TGTGCCAGCAGTTACTCGGGAATCGGGGAGCTGTTTTTT	CASSYSGIGELFF
TRBV6-1	.	few	TRBJ2-6	TGTGCCAGCAGTCCTTTTCCTCGGTCTGGGGCCAACGTCCTGACTTTC	CASSPFPRSGANVLTF
TRBV4-1	.	.	TRBJ2-1	TGCGCCAGCAGCCAAGCCATGCGTGGGGGTTCCTACAATGAGCAGTTCTTC	CASSQAMRGGSYNEQFF
TRBV7-6	TRBD2	.	TRBJ2-7	TGTGCCAGCAGCCCTAAGGGCCTAGCGGCCTTCTACGAGCAGTACTTC	CASSPKGLAAFYEQYF
TRBV27	TRBD2	.	TRBJ2-1	TGTGCCAGCAGTAAAAGGACTAGCGATTACAATGAGCAGTTCTTC	CASSKRTSDYNEQFF